The next 14 T cell receptor beta chains were all read from a single sample in a study of response to subunit inactivated influenza vaccine. TCRdb analysed the RT-PCR reads with MiXCR anew, one entry per CDR3 protein. The sample yields around 500,000 distinct CDR3 sequences, over 9.5% seen once. Sample: PBMCs from blood, taken more than 35 days after vaccination. The receptors come from a man aged 50 to 59 who received an inactivated influenza vaccine.

The chain couples TRBV9 to TRBJ2-2; possibly TRBD2 for D (5 bases). The ends were cut back, 1 base at V and 3 bases at J, with 7 bases in the middle. The germline gives CDR1 SGDLS, CDR2 YYNGEE. The CDR3 has 14 amino acids. CDR3: CASSVTRDTGELFF. CDR3 DNA sequence: TGTGCCAGCAGCGTAACTAGGGACACCGGGGAGCTGTTTTTT. The full variable domain, rest sourced from reference TRBV9 and TRBJ2-2, is DSGVTQTPKHLITATGQRVTLRCSPRSGDLSVYWYQQSLDQGLQFLIQYYNGEERAKGNILERFSAQQFPDLHSELNLSSLELGDSALYFCASSVTRDTGELFFGEGSRLTVL.

A few counts support this clonotype. This sequence joins TRBV19 and TRBJ2-7; D is unresolved. The CDR3 contains 13 residues. Trimming left V 10 bases short and J 5 bases short, with 18 bases between. CDR1 LNHDA and CDR2 SQIVND come from the germline V gene (reference sequence). This CDR3 is CATTDPGRNEQYF. In nucleotides, the CDR3 is TGTGCCACCACGGACCCGGGTAGAAACGAGCAGTACTTC. The full variable domain, its missing parts supplied by reference TRBV19 and TRBJ2-7, is DGGITQSPKYLFRKEGQNVTLSCEQNLNHDAMYWYRQDPGQGLRLIYYSQIVNDFQKGDIAEGYSVSREKKESFPLTVTSAQKNPTAFYLCATTDPGRNEQYFGPGTRLTVT.

This chain uses TRBV6-4 with TRBJ2-7, with D hard to call. The germline V and J ends were trimmed by 0 bases and 4 bases, with 10 bases remaining between them. Germline V CDR1 and CDR2: MRHNA, SNTAGT. CDR3 length: 14 residues. The CDR3 sequence: CASSDSQEDYEQYF. In DNA form, the CDR3 reads TGTGCCAGCAGTGACTCCCAAGAGGATTACGAGCAGTACTTC.

The chain has TRBV2 and TRBJ2-1; D is tentatively TRBD1 or TRBD2 (5 bases each). This CDR3 is 15 amino acids long. Germline CDR1 SNHLY, CDR2 FYNNEI. V lost 5 bases and J lost 6, with 17 bases in between. Here the CDR3 DNA reads TGTGCCAGCAGTCCGGGACCCATTACTTTCAATGAGCAGTTCTTC. Its translation is CASSPGPITFNEQFF.

The sample holds a few counts of this clonotype. This rearrangement joins TRBV20-1 to TRBJ2-4; D remains ambiguous. The germline gives CDR1 DFQATT, CDR2 SNEGSKA (reference sequence). V lost 5 bases, J lost 1 base, and 9 bases lay in between. The length of the CDR3 is 13 residues. The CDR3 region has the DNA TGCAGTGCTCAGACCAGGGCCAAAAACATTCAGTACTTC. Its translation is CSAQTRAKNIQYF.

The chain recombines TRBV28 with TRBJ2-7; tentative D call: TRBD2 (5 bases). The CDR3 extends over 14 amino acids. V lost 6 bases to trimming and J lost 4 bases, with 16 bases between them. The germline V gene encodes CDR1 MDHEN and CDR2 SYDVKM. Here the CDR3 reads CASRRERGPYEQYF. The CDR3 region has the DNA TGTGCCAGCAGGAGGGAGCGCGGGCCTTACGAGCAGTACTTC. Full variable domain (rest looked up from reference TRBV28 and TRBJ2-7): DVKVTQSSRYLVKRTGEKVFLECVQDMDHENMFWYRQDPGLGLRLIYFSYDVKMKEKGDIPEGYSVSREKKERFSLILESASTNQTSMYLCASRRERGPYEQYFGPGTRLTVT.

This clonotype was counted between two and nine times. The V gene is TRBV7-8, the J gene TRBJ2-1, with D tentatively TRBD2 (5 bases). CDR1 and CDR2 from the germline V gene are SGHVS and FQNEAQ. The CDR3 sequence is 18 residues long. The V end lost 0 bases, the J end lost 4 bases, and 19 bases lay between the germline ends. CDR3 coding DNA: TGTGCCAGCAGCTTAGCGTCGGCAGGAGGAGTCACTTACAATGAGCAGTTCTTC. Encoded protein: CASSLASAGGVTYNEQFF.

The sample holds a few counts of this clonotype. The chain combines TRBV20-1 with TRBJ2-3; 11 bases map to TRBD2. V shed 4 bases, J shed 5 bases, and the junction held 8 bases outside the gene matches. The CDR3 spans 15 residues. CDR1 DFQATT and CDR2 SNEGSKA come from the germline V gene (reference sequence). The CDR3 DNA follows: TGCAGTGCTACCCTTAGCGGGAGGGCCCGAGATACGCAGTATTTT. Its protein is CSATLSGRARDTQYF.

This chain links TRBV12-3 or TRBV12-4 with TRBJ2-7, with 7 bases fitting TRBD1. The J segment lost 0 bases and the V segment lost 2 bases, leaving 7 bases of the junction unmatched. The CDR3 contains 16 residues. Written as DNA, the CDR3 is TGTGCCAGCAGTTTATCGGACAGGAGGTTCTCCTACGAGCAGTACTTC. Protein product: CASSLSDRRFSYEQYF.

CDR3 sequence (DNA): TGTGCCAGCAGCCAACGGACGGACGGCATCGGGGAGCTGTTTTTT. Residues: CASSQRTDGIGELFF. The rearrangement joins TRBV3-1 to TRBJ2-2, with D unresolved. The CDR3 loop spans 15 amino acids. CDR1 and CDR2 (germline): LGHDT, YNNKEL (reference sequence). The V end lost 2 bases, the J end lost 7 bases, and 14 bases lay between the germline ends. Full variable domain (rest looked up from reference TRBV3-1 and TRBJ2-2): DTAVSQTPKYLVTQMGNDKSIKCEQNLGHDTMYWYKQDSKKFLKIMFSYNNKELIINETVPNRFSPKSPDKAHLNLHINSLELGDSAVYFCASSQRTDGIGELFFGEGSRLTVL.

The chain joins TRBV2 to TRBJ2-2; no reliable D call. V was trimmed by 3 bases and J by 13 bases, leaving 9 bases between them. This CDR3 comprises 11 residues. Germline V gene lookup returns CDR1 SNHLY and CDR2 FYNNEI. For the CDR3, the DNA is TGTGCCAGCAGTGACGTCATGCGGCTGTTTTTT. Amino acids: CASSDVMRLFF.

This clonotype has at least ten counts. The chain joins TRBV12-3 or TRBV12-4 to TRBJ2-5; D is possibly TRBD2 (6 bases). The CDR3 is made up of 17 amino acids. The V end was cut by 4 bases, the J end by 6 bases, with 24 bases between. The DNA of the CDR3 is TGTGCCAGCAGTTCGCTTAGCGGAGGCGGGGCCAGAAAGACCCAGTACTTC. Translated: CASSSLSGGGARKTQYF.

This clonotype was recorded a few times. This chain links TRBV15 with TRBJ1-1; tentative D call: TRBD1 (5 bases). This CDR3 contains 13 residues. Per germline, CDR1 LNHNV and CDR2 YYDKDF (reference sequence). V was pared by 8 bases and J by 1 base, with 11 bases between. CDR3 residues: CATGRGGNTEAFF. The CDR3 nucleotides are TGTGCCACCGGACGGGGGGGGAACACTGAAGCTTTCTTT.

This clonotype was counted between two and nine times. At one boundary the junction diverges from the germline segment, which might be a read error. The chain joins TRBV7-2 to TRBJ2-1, with D hard to call. This CDR3 contains 14 residues. Germline V lookup: CDR1 SGHTA, CDR2 FQGNSA. CDR3 in DNA: TGTGCCAGCAGCTTAGCGCAACGGTACAGTGAGCAGTTCTTC. This sequence encodes CASSLAQRYSEQFF.